This entry lists 8 T cell receptor beta chains sequenced from one sample in a study of cytomegalovirus exposure and HLA in healthy donors (TCRdb year 2017). The library was generated by the immunoSEQ multiplex PCR assay. For the multiplex PCR, a mixture combining 60 forward primers for TCR Vbeta segments and 13 reverse primers for TCR Jbeta segments was used. TCRdb took this table from immuneACCESS and kept in-frame rearrangements with V and J called. Such tables lack part of the clones; where checked against another copy, unresolved V genes explain under half of the gap, and the rest is unexplained. The sample table lists about 190,000 clones, around 80% of them with a count of one. The ten largest clones capture approximately 1.1% of the sample. What was sequenced was PBMCs. These receptors were collected from a woman aged 40 to 49 in good health and CMV-seronegative.

This clone was observed a few times. This chain uses TRBV6-5 with TRBJ1-3; no definite D call. The germline V gene has CDR1 MNHEY and CDR2 SVGAGI. The CDR3 runs to 16 residues. Trimming took off 0 bases at V and 0 bases at J, with 9 bases between the two ends. DNA for the CDR3: TGTGCCAGCAGTTACTCCGAGCTAATCTCTGGAAACACCATATATTTT. This sequence encodes CASSYSELISGNTIYF.

This sequence joins TRBV2 and TRBJ2-3; 9 bases align to TRBD1. This CDR3 spans 15 amino acids. The ends lost 4 bases at V and 0 bases at J; junction bases unmatched: 2. Per germline, CDR1 SNHLY and CDR2 FYNNEI. In DNA form, the CDR3 reads TGTGCCAGCAGTGTGGACAGGGGTAGCACAGATACGCAGTATTTT. Translating it yields CASSVDRGSTDTQYF.

Only a few counts were recorded for this clone. This sequence joins TRBV10-3 and TRBJ2-5; weak D call: TRBD2 (6 bases). From germline, CDR1 is ENHRY and CDR2 SYGVKD. The CDR3 covers 13 residues. V was pared by 2 bases and J by 5 bases, with 9 bases between. The CDR3 DNA is TGTGCCATCAGTGAGGGGGGGTCGGAGACCCAGTACTTC. Its protein is CAISEGGSETQYF.

V is TRBV5-1 and J is TRBJ2-1; TRBD2 matches at 10 bases. The CDR3 sequence is 17 residues long. Germline V CDR1 and CDR2: SGHRS, YFSETQ. V lost 2 bases to trimming and J lost 4 bases; unmatched junction nucleotides: 9. The CDR3 DNA sequence: TGCGCCAGCAGCTTAGCTAGCGGGAGCGGCCGTTACAATGAGCAGTTCTTC. The encoded protein is CASSLASGSGRYNEQFF.

Of note for this clone: The sample carries other DNA sequences with the same CDR3. The J gene is TRBJ2-5, the V gene TRBV7-2; TRBD2 agrees at 10 bases. The CDR3 runs 15 residues. The J segment lost 4 bases and the V segment lost 1 base, leaving 3 bases of the junction unmatched. CDR1 is SGHTA and CDR2 is FQGNSA in the germline V gene. The CDR3 loop is CASSLVAGGGETQYF. The CDR3 bases are TGTGCCAGCAGCTTAGTAGCGGGAGGAGGAGAGACCCAGTACTTC.

This chain connects TRBV25-1 to TRBJ2-4; possibly TRBD2 for D (5 bases). V was trimmed by 0 bases and J by 0 bases, leaving 12 bases between them. CDR1 MGHDK and CDR2 SYGVNS come from the germline V gene. CDR3 size: 17 residues. CDR3 coding DNA: TGTGCCAGCAGTGAATATTCGGGAAGTCTAGCCAAAAACATTCAGTACTTC. It translates to CASSEYSGSLAKNIQYF.

The chain couples TRBV5-1 to TRBJ1-1; D remains unclear. The V gene lost 4 bases and the J gene lost 1 base, with 11 bases spanning the gap. CDR1 is SGHRS and CDR2 is YFSETQ in the germline V gene. The CDR3 is made up of 14 amino acids. As DNA, the CDR3 is TGCGCCAGCAGCCGGGAGCTAAAGAACACTGAAGCTTTCTTT. Translating gives CASSRELKNTEAFF.

The genes are TRBV29-1 and TRBJ2-3; the match to TRBD2 covers 8 bases. The CDR3 is 18 residues long. V dropped 1 base and J dropped 1; count of bases not matched to a gene: 13. CDR1 is SQVTM, CDR2 ANQGSEA, per germline. The CDR3 DNA follows: TGCAGCGTTGAAGGAGGTAGCGGGGCGGGAGGAGGCACAGATACGCAGTATTTT. Translated, it gives CSVEGGSGAGGGTDTQYF.